Below are 15 T cell receptor beta chains sequenced from a single sample in a study of radiotherapy plus CTLA-4 blockade in lung cancer. Sequenced by immunoSEQ multiplex PCR; TCRdb stores in-frame clones only, minus some. The table records some 94,000 clones, roughly 80% of them present only once. This specimen consisted of peripheral blood, obtained from a patient treated with radiotherapy plus ipilimumab. All receptors come from a human donor with non-small cell lung cancer that progressed on radiotherapy plus ipilimumab.

V usage is TRBV6-1 and J usage is TRBJ1-5; D remains ambiguous. Per the germline V gene, CDR1 is MNHNS and CDR2 is SASEGT. Trimming took 4 bases from V and 3 from J, leaving 7 bases between them. The CDR3 loop spans 13 amino acids. This CDR3 reads CASSGEANQPQHF. CDR3 DNA: TGTGCCAGCAGTGGGGAGGCCAATCAGCCCCAGCATTTT.

In DNA form, the CDR3 reads TGTGCATCTGGAGAGCAGGGTAGCGGCAATGAGCAGTTCTTC. Its protein product is CASGEQGSGNEQFF. V gene TRBV27 combines with J gene TRBJ2-1, with TRBD2 as a possible D gene (6 bases). The CDR3 runs to 14 residues. From germline, CDR1 is MNHEY and CDR2 SMNVEV (reference sequence).

This clone showed up just a few times. The chain recombines TRBV2 with TRBJ2-1, with 10 bases lining up with TRBD2. CDR3 length: 18 residues. V was clipped by 4 bases and J by 1 base; unmatched bases: 10. Germline loops: CDR1 SNHLY, CDR2 FYNNEI. DNA of the CDR3: TGTGCCAGCAGTGGTTCCCTAGCGGGAGAAAGATCCTACAATGAGCAGTTCTTC. It is translated as CASSGSLAGERSYNEQFF.

In this sample, this clone turned up a few times. The chain combines TRBV5-1 with TRBJ2-1, with TRBD2 matching over 9 bases. Germline values: CDR1 SGHRS, CDR2 YFSETQ. The junction had 6 bases not matched to a gene; V was cut back by 4 bases and J by 4 bases. This CDR3 comprises 15 residues. Here the CDR3 reads CASSGGTSSYNEQFF. CDR3 in DNA: TGCGCCAGCAGCGGAGGGACTAGCAGTTACAATGAGCAGTTCTTC.

CDR3 sequence (DNA): TGTGCCAGCAGCCAAGGAACAGGGGTCGATACGCAGTATTTT. It specifies CASSQGTGVDTQYF. The rearrangement uses TRBV4-2 and TRBJ2-3, with 7 bases that match TRBD1. This CDR3 is built from 14 residues. The J segment lost 6 bases and the V segment lost 1 base, leaving 4 bases of the junction unmatched. Germline V gives CDR1 LGHNA, CDR2 YNFKEQ.

V usage is TRBV27 and J usage is TRBJ2-5; TRBD2 is a possible D gene (7 bases). V was trimmed by 6 bases and J by 1 base, leaving 21 bases between them. The CDR3 covers 17 residues. Germline-derived CDR1 and CDR2 are MNHEY and SMNVEV (reference sequence). The CDR3 spells CASSRIGGRGTQETQYF. CDR3 sequence (DNA): TGTGCCAGCAGCCGAATAGGGGGGAGGGGCACCCAAGAGACCCAGTACTTC.

The J gene is TRBJ2-7, the V gene TRBV15; 7 bases line up with TRBD2. Germline V CDR1 and CDR2: LNHNV, YYDKDF (reference sequence). The V gene end was trimmed by 1 base and the J gene end by 5 bases; junction bases not matched to a gene: 11. This CDR3 spans 16 amino acids. The DNA for the CDR3 is TGTGCCACCAGCAGAGTAGGGAGGGCAGGGCCTAACGAGCAGTACGTC. Amino acid sequence: CATSRVGRAGPNEQYV.

There are a few counts of this clone. This chain uses TRBV28 with TRBJ2-3, with 13 positions matching TRBD2. Per the germline V gene, CDR1 is MDHEN and CDR2 is SYDVKM. CDR3 length: 17 amino acids. J lost 2 bases, V lost 5 bases, and 7 bases had no gene match. CDR3 coding DNA: TGTGCCAGCAGTCCCCTTGGGACTAGCGGGAACACAGATACGCAGTATTTT. As protein: CASSPLGTSGNTDTQYF.

V gene TRBV6-1 combines with J gene TRBJ2-2; 8 nucleotides align to TRBD1. The J segment lost 1 base and the V segment lost 6 bases, leaving 4 bases of the junction unmatched. Germline CDR1 reads MNHNS; CDR2 reads SASEGT. The CDR3 extends over 15 amino acids. In nucleotides, the CDR3 is TGTGCCAGCAGCGTCGGACAGGGGAACACCGGGGAGCTGTTTTTT. Translation gives CASSVGQGNTGELFF.

The chain couples TRBV7-9 to TRBJ2-1, with TRBD2 identical over 10 bases. Trimming removed 1 base from V and 4 bases from J; junction bases left unmatched: 4. There are 16 residues in the CDR3. Germline values: CDR1 SEHNR, CDR2 FQNEAQ (reference sequence). The CDR3 nucleotides read TGTGCCAGCAGCTTAGAAGCTAGCGGGAGTTACAATGAGCAGTTCTTC. Protein product: CASSLEASGSYNEQFF.

This chain links TRBV11-2 with TRBJ2-1; 7 bases line up with TRBD2. This CDR3 contains 16 residues. J was trimmed by 4 bases and V by 2 bases; bases with no gene match: 8. The germline gives CDR1 SGHAT, CDR2 FQNNGV. The CDR3: CASSLSAGVDYNEQFF. The CDR3, as DNA: TGTGCCAGCAGCTTATCGGCGGGAGTAGATTACAATGAGCAGTTCTTC.

This clone rates as medium-sized. V and J are TRBV7-9 and TRBJ1-3; D not certain. The CDR3 sequence is 13 residues long. The V end was cut by 0 bases, the J end by 3 bases, with 3 bases between. From germline, CDR1 is SEHNR and CDR2 FQNEAQ (reference sequence). DNA for the CDR3: TGTGCCAGCAGCTTAGCTGGTGGAAACACCATATATTTT. Protein: CASSLAGGNTIYF.

The rearrangement joins TRBV15 to TRBJ1-4; 9 bases are shared with TRBD1. Germline V gives CDR1 LNHNV, CDR2 YYDKDF (reference sequence). The CDR3 has 15 amino acids. V lost 3 bases, J lost 6 bases, and 5 bases stayed unmatched. CDR3 sequence (DNA): TGTGCCACCAGCAGGGAAGACAGGGGGGATGAAAAACTGTTTTTT. It encodes CATSREDRGDEKLFF.

This sequence joins TRBV2 and TRBJ2-7, with 9 bases fitting TRBD1. Trimming removed 5 bases from V and 7 bases from J; junction bases left unmatched: 9. Germline V gene sequence: CDR1 SNHLY, CDR2 FYNNEI. There are 14 residues in the CDR3. CDR3 sequence (DNA): TGTGCCAGCAGTCCGGGACAGGGAGAATGGGAGCAGTACTTC. Encoded protein: CASSPGQGEWEQYF.

The chain links TRBV19 to TRBJ2-5, with D possibly being TRBD1 or TRBD2 (7 bases each). Trimming removed 5 bases from V and 0 bases from J, with 13 bases in between. Germline assignment: CDR1 LNHDA and CDR2 SQIVND (reference sequence). The CDR3 covers 15 residues. The CDR3 DNA is TGTGCCAGTAGTCCAGGGGGGGCGTACCAAGAGACCCAGTACTTC. It translates to CASSPGGAYQETQYF.